This TCR beta chain was sequenced during a study of T cell changes during pregnancy in multiple sclerosis. TCRdb's copy holds only in-frame clones and misses some; the assay was immunoSEQ multiplex PCR. The table shows approximately 50,000 clones, with roughly 94% occurring only once. CDR1 is MNHEY, CDR2 SMNVEV, per germline (reference sequence). The CDR3 covers 15 residues. Trimming took 4 bases from V and 1 from J; bases not matched to a gene: 0. This clone appeared a single time. This chain connects TRBV27 to TRBJ2-7; 14 positions agree with TRBD2. This receptor was obtained from a female donor with multiple sclerosis, enrolled in a pregnancy study. This specimen was CD4+ T cells from peripheral blood mononuclear cells, taken in the third trimester of pregnancy. CDR3: CASSWTSGRSYEQYF. The CDR3 DNA reads as TGTGCCAGCAGTTGGACTAGCGGGAGGTCCTACGAGCAGTACTTC.